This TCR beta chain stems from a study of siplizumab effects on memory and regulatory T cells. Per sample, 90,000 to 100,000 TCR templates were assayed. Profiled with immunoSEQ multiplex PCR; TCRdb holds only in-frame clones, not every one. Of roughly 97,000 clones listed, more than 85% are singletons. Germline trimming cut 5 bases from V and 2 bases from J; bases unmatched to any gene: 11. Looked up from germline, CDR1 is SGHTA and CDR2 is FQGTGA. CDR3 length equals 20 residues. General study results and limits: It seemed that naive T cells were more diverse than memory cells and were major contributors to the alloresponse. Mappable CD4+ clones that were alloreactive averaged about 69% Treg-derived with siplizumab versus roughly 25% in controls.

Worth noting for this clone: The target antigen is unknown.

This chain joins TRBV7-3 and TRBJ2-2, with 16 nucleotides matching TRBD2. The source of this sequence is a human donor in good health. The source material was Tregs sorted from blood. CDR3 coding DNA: TGTGCCAGCAGCGGCTTTCCCGGGACTAGCGGGAGGGCCAACACCGGGGAGCTGTTTTTT. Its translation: CASSGFPGTSGRANTGELFF.